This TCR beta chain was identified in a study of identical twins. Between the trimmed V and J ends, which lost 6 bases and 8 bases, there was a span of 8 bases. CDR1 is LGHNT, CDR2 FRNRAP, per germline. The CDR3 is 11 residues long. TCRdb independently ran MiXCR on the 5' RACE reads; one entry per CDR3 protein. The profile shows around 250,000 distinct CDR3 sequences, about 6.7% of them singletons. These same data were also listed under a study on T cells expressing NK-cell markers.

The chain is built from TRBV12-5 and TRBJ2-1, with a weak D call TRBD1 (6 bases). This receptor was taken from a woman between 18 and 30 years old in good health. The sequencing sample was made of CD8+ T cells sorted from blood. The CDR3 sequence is CASGQGYEQFF. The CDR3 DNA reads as TGTGCTAGTGGCCAGGGGTATGAGCAGTTCTTC.